This T cell receptor beta chain was identified during a study of T cell responses to AZD1222 COVID-19 vaccine (dated by TCRdb to the early 2020s). For the wider study: AZD1222 recipients given second doses at about 4 weeks or at about 12 weeks were pooled, since spike-specific TCR depth and breadth were not found to differ between the two schedules. Enrollment into the trials was organized by age into subgroups of 18-55, 56-69 and 70-plus years, and those subgroups contained about 160, 30 and 59 TCR-sequenced participants, respectively. TCR sequencing covered 230 to 250 trial participants: nearly 210 given two doses of AZD1222 and 26 given two doses of MenACWY control vaccine.

Taken with the paper, the label for time point translates to: baseline before first vaccination. Vaccinee samples came from UK trials COV001 and COV002, including a single-blind randomized controlled phase 2/3 trial of AZD1222 (ChAdOx1 nCoV-19) in healthy adults. Trial participant PBMC samples were collected at day 0 and day 28 after the second dose for TCRbeta chain sequencing. The CDR3 regions of human TCRbeta chains were subjected to immunosequencing. The paper's data handling went like this. TCRs in the repertoires were matched against a reference library of SARS-CoV-2-specific TCRs that had been generated with the MIRA antigen-specificity platform. Breadth meant the fraction of unique TCRs that were SARS-CoV-2-associated, whereas depth meant the fraction of total T cells that were SARS-CoV-2-associated. Using the MIRA data, every spike-specific TCR was mapped to the spike region that the TCR reacted to and assigned to either a CD4 or a CD8 class. Log10-transformed breadth and depth values were compared by one-way ANOVA with Sidak's multiple comparisons tests. TCRdb retrieved this table from immuneACCESS and kept in-frame rearrangements only. Not all clones are present; in checked studies, unresolved V genes account for under half, and no reason is known for the remainder. V, J and clone size are taken as reported in that table, and D and trimming were inferred from the DNA itself. Here the sample has approximately 120,000 clones; approximately 90% occur a single time. In total, the top ten clones hold 4% to 5.5% of the sample.

The full study reports these points: Participants were mostly white British and included more females than males, and it was suggested by the authors that clonal diversity may have been underestimated. Conclusions about previously exposed vaccinees are limited because only six or seven AZD1222 recipients were SARS-CoV-2 seropositive at baseline. No day 14 peak-response samples were available, so repertoires were characterized only after the peak T cell response. The vaccine-associated CD4 TCRs covered the entire spike protein, and the dominant responses fell in regions 160-218 and 743-854. Nearly half of unique spike-specific TCRs reportedly recognized epitopes outside regions mutated in the B.1.351 and B.1.1.7 variants. After two AZD1222 doses, both the breadth and the depth of spike-specific TCRs were significantly higher than at day 0 and than in MenACWY recipients. The 56-69-year group was small, and its depth increase did not reach significance, likely because of low power.

Worth noting for this clone: Its antigen remains unidentified. One base away there is no much larger clone; base qualities are not given.

Including cysteine and phenylalanine, the CDR3 has 15 amino acids. Solely the CDR3 DNA is kept, with 45 bases framed from the first base. Based on the germline V gene, the CDR1 and CDR2 sequences are MDHEN and SYDVKM. V sheds 6 bases and J sheds 2 bases, leaving 14 bases between their ends. The chain is encoded by TRBV28 joined to TRBJ1-5, with TRBD1 tentatively as D gene (5 bases match). The TCR sequence derives from an adult in good health. Sequences were derived from peripheral blood, sampled on day 0 of AZD1222 vaccination. The CDR3 sequence is CASRSGQPGNQPQHF. The DNA sequence is given as TGTGCCAGCAGATCAGGACAACCTGGCAATCAGCCCCAGCATTTT.